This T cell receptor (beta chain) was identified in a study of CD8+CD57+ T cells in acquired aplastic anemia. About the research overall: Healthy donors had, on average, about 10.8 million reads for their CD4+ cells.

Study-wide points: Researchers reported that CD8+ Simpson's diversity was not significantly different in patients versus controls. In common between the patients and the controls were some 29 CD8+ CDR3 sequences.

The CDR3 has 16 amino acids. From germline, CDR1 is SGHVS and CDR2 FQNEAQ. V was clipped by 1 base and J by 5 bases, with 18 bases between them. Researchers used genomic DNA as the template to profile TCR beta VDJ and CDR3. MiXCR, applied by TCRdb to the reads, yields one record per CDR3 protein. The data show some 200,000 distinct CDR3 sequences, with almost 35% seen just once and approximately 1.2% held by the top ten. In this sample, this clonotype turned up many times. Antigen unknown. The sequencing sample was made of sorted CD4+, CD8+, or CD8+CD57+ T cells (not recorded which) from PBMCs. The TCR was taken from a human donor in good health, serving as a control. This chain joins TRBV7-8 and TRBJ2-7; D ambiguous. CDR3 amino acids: CASSLEWAVDPHEQYF. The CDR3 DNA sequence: TGTGCCAGCAGCTTAGAGTGGGCAGTAGATCCCCACGAGCAGTACTTC.